The 21 T cell receptor beta chains listed next were all sequenced from one sample in a study of cytomegalovirus exposure and HLA in healthy donors. The primer mix had 60 Vbeta and 13 Jbeta primers. The protocol was immunoSEQ multiplex PCR, while the TCRdb copy is restricted to in-frame clones and leaves out a portion. The sample contains about 130,000 clones, 70% to 80% of which appear only once. Input material: PBMCs. The receptor source for this set is a young man in good health and CMV-seronegative.

The rearrangement uses TRBV6-5 and TRBJ2-1, with 9 bases lining up with TRBD2. Germline values: CDR1 MNHEY, CDR2 SVGAGI. The CDR3 totals 15 residues. The V and J ends lost 8 bases and 0 bases, in that order; junction bases with no gene match: 5. The CDR3 sequence is CASSISGSSYNEQFF. CDR3 nucleotide sequence: TGTGCCAGCTCCATTAGCGGGAGCTCCTACAATGAGCAGTTCTTC.

The CDR3 bases are TGTGCCAGCAGCTTAGGTAATGGGGGGAGCACAGATACGCAGTATTTT. Amino acid sequence: CASSLGNGGSTDTQYF. The chain has TRBV7-9 and TRBJ2-3; D might be TRBD2 (6 bases). Germline lookup yields CDR1 SEHNR and CDR2 FQNEAQ (reference sequence). This CDR3 has 16 residues. Trimming cost V 1 base and J 0 bases, with 11 bases left between them.

The chain links TRBV19 to TRBJ1-2; maybe TRBD1 (5 bases). There are 14 residues in the CDR3. The germline V gene encodes CDR1 LNHDA and CDR2 SQIVND (reference sequence). Trimming removed 6 bases from V and 7 bases from J, with 18 bases in between. The CDR3 nucleotides read TGTGCCAGTAGGGCCGGGACTCATTCGGGTGGCTACACCTTC. This encodes CASRAGTHSGGYTF.

The V gene is TRBV7-9, the J gene TRBJ1-2; D ambiguous. This CDR3 region has 15 residues. Trimming cost V 3 bases and J 1 base, with 12 bases left between them. In germline, CDR1 is SEHNR, CDR2 FQNEAQ (reference sequence). CDR3 protein: CASSLEQISNYGYTF. Here the CDR3 DNA reads TGTGCCAGCAGCTTGGAACAGATTAGTAACTATGGCTACACCTTC.

The chain couples TRBV11-3 to TRBJ1-6; no clear D. Germline assignment: CDR1 SGHNT and CDR2 YENEEA. V was shortened by 5 bases and J by 7 bases, with 6 bases between the two germline ends. This CDR3 has 12 amino acids. The CDR3 nucleotides read TGTGCCAGCAGCCACTCGAATTCACCCCTCCACTTT. Residues: CASSHSNSPLHF.

The rearrangement joins TRBV11-2 to TRBJ2-5, with TRBD2 matching over 7 bases. Per germline, CDR1 SGHAT and CDR2 FQNNGV. This CDR3 has 16 residues. J lost 4 bases, V lost 6 bases, and 14 bases had no gene match. For the CDR3, the DNA is TGTGCCAGCAGTAGGGAAGCGGGGAATCTTGTAGAGACCCAGTACTTC. It yields the protein CASSREAGNLVETQYF.

V and J are TRBV5-1 and TRBJ2-3; 8 nucleotides agree with TRBD1. Germline V gene sequence: CDR1 SGHRS, CDR2 YFSETQ. The CDR3 has 15 amino acids. The V gene end was trimmed by 0 bases and the J gene end by 4 bases; junction bases not matched to a gene: 4. CDR3 nucleotide sequence: TGCGCCAGCAGCTTGGCAGGACAGGGTGCAGATACGCAGTATTTT. Translation gives CASSLAGQGADTQYF.

The chain employs TRBV6-6 and TRBJ2-7, with 8 nucleotides matching TRBD1. The V and J ends lost 7 bases and 1 base, in that order; junction bases with no gene match: 3. The germline gives CDR1 MNHNY, CDR2 SVGAGI (reference sequence). The CDR3 spans 13 residues. The CDR3 sequence is CASTDRDSYEQYF. The CDR3 bases are TGTGCCAGCACGGACAGGGATTCCTACGAGCAGTACTTC.

The rearrangement joins TRBV7-2 to TRBJ2-3; 7 bases map to TRBD2. Germline CDR1 reads SGHTA; CDR2 reads FQGNSA. This CDR3 is 14 amino acids long. After removal of 5 bases from V and 2 bases from J, the junction contained 4 bases not matched to a gene. CDR3 DNA sequence: TGTGCCAGCAGCCCGCGGGAGACCACAGATACGCAGTATTTT. It specifies CASSPRETTDTQYF.

The rearrangement joins TRBV7-2 to TRBJ2-4; D unclear. V shed 0 bases and J shed 8 bases, with 11 bases lying between them. This CDR3 is built from 14 residues. Germline V lookup: CDR1 SGHTA, CDR2 FQGNSA. The CDR3 loop is CASSLARDSDIQYF. In nucleotides, the CDR3 is TGTGCCAGCAGCTTAGCCCGTGACTCGGACATTCAGTACTTC.

This chain joins TRBV5-8 and TRBJ2-2; TRBD2 aligns across 13 bases. Trimming at V came to 3 bases and at J to 6 bases, leaving 2 bases not matched to a gene. The length of the CDR3 is 15 residues. CDR1 is SGHTS and CDR2 is YDEGEE in the germline V gene. CDR3 nucleotides: TGTGCCAGCAGCTACACTAGCGGGAGGGCCGGGGAGCTGTTTTTT. Protein: CASSYTSGRAGELFF.

The gene calls are TRBV9 and TRBJ2-3, with a possible D match to TRBD1 (6 bases). The ends were cut back, 4 bases at V and 0 bases at J, with 18 bases in the middle. The CDR3 contains 17 residues. CDR1 is SGDLS and CDR2 is YYNGEE in the germline V gene. CDR3 in DNA: TGTGCCAGCAGCCAAGAAAGACAGGCCTCTAGCACAGATACGCAGTATTTT. Encoded protein: CASSQERQASSTDTQYF. The full variable domain, in which reference TRBV9 and TRBJ2-3 provide the parts outside the CDR3, is DSGVTQTPKHLITATGQRVTLRCSPRSGDLSVYWYQQSLDQGLQFLIQYYNGEERAKGNILERFSAQQFPDLHSELNLSSLELGDSALYFCASSQERQASSTDTQYFGPGTRLTVL.

The chain links TRBV19 to TRBJ2-1; no reliable D call. The CDR3 spans 17 residues. V lost 0 bases, J lost 7 bases, and 19 bases lay in between. Germline V gene data show CDR1 as LNHDA and CDR2 as SQIVND (reference sequence). The CDR3: CASSIDHVTSLGNEQFF. The CDR3 DNA follows: TGTGCCAGTAGTATAGATCATGTGACATCGCTTGGGAATGAGCAGTTCTTC.

This clone was seen a few times. This sequence joins TRBV4-1 and TRBJ1-2; tentatively, D is TRBD1 (5 bases). The CDR3 is 13 amino acids. The V gene's germline CDR1 is MGHRA and CDR2 YSYEKL. The ends were cut back, 11 bases at V and 6 bases at J, with 19 bases in the middle. The CDR3 loop reads CALDRQGIDGYTF. In DNA form, the CDR3 reads TGCGCCCTGGATAGGCAGGGCATCGATGGCTACACCTTC.

The chain uses TRBV18 and TRBJ2-7, with D possibly TRBD2 on 5 matching bases. V lost 5 bases to trimming and J lost 5 bases, with 10 bases between them. There are 12 residues in the CDR3. Germline lookup yields CDR1 KGHSH and CDR2 LQKENI. The CDR3 sequence: CASSASGNEQYF. Written as DNA, the CDR3 is TGTGCCAGCTCAGCTTCGGGGAACGAGCAGTACTTC.

This clone was detected only a few times. The chain employs TRBV28 and TRBJ1-2, with TRBD1 matching over 8 bases. V lost 1 base, J lost 8 bases, and 6 bases stayed unmatched. CDR3 length: 14 residues. Germline V lookup: CDR1 MDHEN, CDR2 SYDVKM. CDR3 region: CASSLSDRAGGYTF. The CDR3, as DNA: TGTGCCAGCAGTTTATCGGACAGGGCAGGAGGCTACACCTTC.

Only a few counts were recorded for this clone. The chain combines TRBV6-5 with TRBJ2-7; 7 nucleotides line up with TRBD2. Unmatched junction bases numbered 7, after V lost 7 bases and J lost 4 bases. This CDR3 is 13 amino acids long. Germline CDR1 reads MNHEY; CDR2 reads SVGAGI. Here the CDR3 reads CASTRGSGYEQYF. In nucleotides, the CDR3 is TGTGCCAGCACGCGGGGGTCGGGTTACGAGCAGTACTTC.

This chain connects TRBV4-1 to TRBJ2-5, with TRBD2 as a possible D gene (5 bases). Trimming cost V 4 bases and J 1 base, with 16 bases left between them. Germline loops: CDR1 MGHRA, CDR2 YSYEKL. The CDR3 is 16 residues long. In DNA, the CDR3 is TGCGCCAGCAGCCCCGGGGATCTAGCTTTCCAAGAGACCCAGTACTTC. This translates into CASSPGDLAFQETQYF.

The chain employs TRBV28 and TRBJ1-2, with 10 bases fitting TRBD1. Germline assignment: CDR1 MDHEN and CDR2 SYDVKM. CDR3 length equals 14 residues. J lost 8 bases, V lost 3 bases, and 6 bases had no gene match. The chain's CDR3 is CASSLTGGAKGYTF. In DNA, the CDR3 is TGTGCCAGCAGTTTGACAGGGGGCGCGAAAGGCTACACCTTC.

This clone showed up just a few times. The chain has TRBV19 and TRBJ1-4, with 7 bases that match TRBD1. The J segment lost 9 bases and the V segment lost 6 bases, leaving 10 bases of the junction unmatched. The CDR3 extends over 14 amino acids. Germline V lookup: CDR1 LNHDA, CDR2 SQIVND (reference sequence). The CDR3 nucleotides read TGTGCCAGTAGCCCCCGGGACAGTCTTCAAAAACTGTTTTTT. The encoded protein is CASSPRDSLQKLFF.

The J gene is TRBJ2-5, the V gene TRBV7-3; 7 bases are a match to TRBD2. V dropped 2 bases and J dropped 1; count of bases not matched to a gene: 4. CDR1 and CDR2 (germline): SGHTA, FQGTGA. This CDR3 has 15 residues. CDR3 residues: CASSLLAESQETQYF. In nucleotides, the CDR3 is TGTGCCAGCAGCTTACTAGCGGAGAGCCAAGAGACCCAGTACTTC. The full variable domain, completed using reference TRBV7-3 and TRBJ2-5, is GAGVSQTPSNKVTEKGKYVELRCDPISGHTALYWYRQSLGQGPEFLIYFQGTGAADDSGLPNDRFFAVRPEGSVSTLKIQRTERGDSAVYLCASSLLAESQETQYFGPGTRLLVL.